This entry is about one T cell receptor (beta chain). The antigen it binds to is not known. No base-level quality is on record; no much larger clone is a single base apart. The data were taken from a study of persistence of HIV-infected CD4 T cells (TCRdb year 2020). About the study as a whole: The study isolated CMV- and HIV-1 Gag-responding CD4+ T cells from ART-treated individuals to examine antigen-driven clonal expansion of HIV-1-infected cells. Participants had been on suppressive ART for a median of 8 years. Peripheral blood samples of up to roughly 180 mL were taken at multiple time points, with the exception of a couple of participants who underwent leukapheresis at a single time point. Proviral sequencing was used to assess clonality among infected cells, whereas TCRbeta sequencing gauged the clonality of all cells within each sorted population. For the TCR cluster analysis across participants, 8 or 9 participants were included for CMV and more than 5 participants for Gag.

The study at large found these results: Few individuals were included in the study, and only a limited range of antigens was tested. Significantly lower TCRbeta richness was observed in CMV- and Gag-responding cells than in anti-CD3/anti-CD28-responding cells, and higher oligoclonality was observed in CMV-responding cells than in CD3/CD28-stimulated and Gag-responding cells. TCR oligoclonality correlated with proviral oligoclonality within the same sorted populations. Restriction of bulk TCR analyses to the rare CMV-responding cells that actually carried HIV-1 proviruses was not possible. Enrichment of degenerate expanded CDR3beta sequences was found in antigen-responding cells, suggesting convergent selection of CD4+ responses to CMV and Gag.

Based on the germline V gene (reference sequence), the CDR1 and CDR2 sequences are SGHNT and YYREEE. The CDR3, cysteine through phenylalanine, is 12 amino acids long. Here the CDR3 DNA is all that survives: 36 bases in frame from base 1. V is cut by 4 bases and J by 4 bases, and the space between the germline ends is 8 bases. The immunoSEQ hsTCRB assay version 4 in survey mode was used to sequence TCRbeta repertoires from genomic DNA. Genomic DNA was diluted to around 10 ng/uL, and up to 1 ug per sample was used for TCRbeta sequencing. The authors' pipeline ran thus. TCRbeta data analysis was done in ImmunoSeq Analyzer 3.0, and diversity was calculated on productive nucleotide rearrangements. Using the Immunarch R package, the improved Chao index served to estimate lower-bound TCR diversity and the Gini coefficient served to estimate clonality. When different nucleotide rearrangements encoded the same CDR3beta amino acid sequence, each rearrangement was treated as a distinct clonotype. Differential abundance analysis identified TCRbeta sequences significantly enriched in antigen-responding cells relative to anti-CD3/anti-CD28-activated cells. Using predicted peptide-MHC specificity as the basis, GLIPH2 grouped TCRs into clusters, both for each participant individually and for the merged data sets that combined participants. TCRdb took this table from immuneACCESS and kept in-frame rearrangements with V and J called. Such tables lack part of the clones; where checked against another copy, unresolved V genes explain under half of the gap, and the rest is unexplained. The V and J calls and clone size come from that table; D and trimming were worked out from the DNA. Here the sample has under 60,000 clones; around 72% occur a single time. The ten largest clones represent around 3% of the sample.

In light of the paper, this sample's treatment or condition label describes: suppressive antiretroviral therapy. Cells were stimulated with lysates of CMV-infected fibroblasts at roughly 10 ug/mL. Memory CD4+ T cells that did not respond, being CD40L-negative, CD69-negative and CD45RO-high, were sorted as memory populations depleted of antigen-responding cells. Participants were HIV-1-infected adults who started suppressive ART during chronic infection. Participants had undetectable plasma HIV-1 RNA below 50 copies/mL for at least 4 years. To be included, participants needed a CD4+ T cell count above 400 cells/uL and a positive CMV serology. Before stimulation, PBMCs were isolated using density centrifugation and then depleted of CD8+ T cells. For around 17 hours, CD8-depleted PBMCs were stimulated with anti-CD28/CD49d costimulation, a CD40-blocking antibody, and enfuvirtide, which was added to prevent new infections. Cell sorting was performed on a Beckman Coulter MoFlo Legacy or XDP sorter, and dead cells were excluded with propidium iodide. The QIAamp DNA Mini Kit was used for genomic DNA extraction from samples above one million cells, and the Quick-DNA Microprep Kit was used otherwise.

The receptor chain draws on TRBV5-4 and TRBJ1-1, with an unclear D gene assignment. The clonotype originates from an adult man with HIV who was CMV-seropositive. The sequences come from CD4+ T cells sorted from PBMCs after approximately 19-hour stimulation, collected from a patient who received antiretroviral therapy. The cell subset or site label here, explained by the study, means: CD40L-CD69- CD45RO-high memory CD4 T cells not responding to CMV lysate. The base sequence is TGTGCCAGCAGCCCCAAGGGCACTGAAGCTTTCTTT. Its product reads: CASSPKGTEAFF.